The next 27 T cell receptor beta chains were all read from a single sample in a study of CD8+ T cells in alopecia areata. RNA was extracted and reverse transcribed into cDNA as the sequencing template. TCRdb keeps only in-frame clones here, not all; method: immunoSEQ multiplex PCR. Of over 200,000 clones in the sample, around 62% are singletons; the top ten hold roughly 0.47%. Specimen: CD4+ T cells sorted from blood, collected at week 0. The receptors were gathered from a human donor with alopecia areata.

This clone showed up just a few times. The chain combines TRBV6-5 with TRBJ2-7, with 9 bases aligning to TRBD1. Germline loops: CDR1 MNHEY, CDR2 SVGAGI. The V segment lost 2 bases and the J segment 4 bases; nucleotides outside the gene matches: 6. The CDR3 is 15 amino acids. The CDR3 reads CASSYAYGTGYEQYF. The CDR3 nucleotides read TGTGCCAGCAGTTACGCATACGGGACAGGGTACGAGCAGTACTTC.

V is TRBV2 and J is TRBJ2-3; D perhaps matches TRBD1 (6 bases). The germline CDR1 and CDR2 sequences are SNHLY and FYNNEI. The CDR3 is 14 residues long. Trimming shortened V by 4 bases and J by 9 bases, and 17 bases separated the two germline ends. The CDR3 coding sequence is TGTGCCAGCAGTGGGGACACCGGCCGGTACACGCAGTATTTT. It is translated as CASSGDTGRYTQYF.

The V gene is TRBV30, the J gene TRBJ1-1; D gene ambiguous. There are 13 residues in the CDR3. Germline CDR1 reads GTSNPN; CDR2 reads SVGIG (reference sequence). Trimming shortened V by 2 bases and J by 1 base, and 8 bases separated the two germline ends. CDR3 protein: CAWSMSQNTEAFF. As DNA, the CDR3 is TGTGCCTGGAGTATGTCCCAGAACACTGAAGCTTTCTTT.

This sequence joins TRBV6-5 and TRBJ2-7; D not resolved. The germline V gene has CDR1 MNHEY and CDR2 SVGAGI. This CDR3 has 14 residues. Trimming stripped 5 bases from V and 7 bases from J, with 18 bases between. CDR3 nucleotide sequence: TGTGCCAGCAGTGGCCAAGCTCCTCCTGGGGAGCAGTACTTC. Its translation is CASSGQAPPGEQYF.

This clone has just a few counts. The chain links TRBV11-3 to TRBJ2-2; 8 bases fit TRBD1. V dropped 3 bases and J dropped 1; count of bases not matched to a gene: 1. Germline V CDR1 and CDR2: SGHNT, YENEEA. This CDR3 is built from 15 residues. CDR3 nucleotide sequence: TGTGCCAGCAGCTTCGGGACAGGGAACACCGGGGAGCTGTTTTTT. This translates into CASSFGTGNTGELFF.

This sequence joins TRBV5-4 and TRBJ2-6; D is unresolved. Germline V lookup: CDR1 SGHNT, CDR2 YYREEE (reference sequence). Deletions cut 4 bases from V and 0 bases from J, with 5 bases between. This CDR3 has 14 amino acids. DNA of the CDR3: TGTGCCAGCAGCCTCATCTCTGGGGCCAACGTCCTGACTTTC. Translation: CASSLISGANVLTF.

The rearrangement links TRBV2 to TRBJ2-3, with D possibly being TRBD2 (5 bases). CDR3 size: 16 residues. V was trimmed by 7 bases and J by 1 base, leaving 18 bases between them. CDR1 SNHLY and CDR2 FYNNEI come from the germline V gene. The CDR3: CASILLSGSGTDTQYF. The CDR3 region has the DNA TGTGCCAGCATCCTCCTCTCCGGTAGCGGCACAGATACGCAGTATTTT.

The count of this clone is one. The CDR3 bases are TGTGCCAGCAGTGAAGAACAGGTCAATCAGCCCCAGCATTTT. Protein product: CASSEEQVNQPQHF. The gene calls are TRBV2 and TRBJ1-5; a weak D match, TRBD1 (5 bases). Germline V lookup: CDR1 SNHLY, CDR2 FYNNEI. The CDR3 covers 14 residues. The V end was cut by 1 base, the J end by 3 bases, with 7 bases between.

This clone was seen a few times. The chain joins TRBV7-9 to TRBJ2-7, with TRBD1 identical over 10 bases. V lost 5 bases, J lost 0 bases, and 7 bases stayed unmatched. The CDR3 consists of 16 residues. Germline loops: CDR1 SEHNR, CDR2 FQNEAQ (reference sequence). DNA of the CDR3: TGTGCCAGCAGCCAAGGACAGGGGGGCGGCTCCTACGAGCAGTACTTC. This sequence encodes CASSQGQGGGSYEQYF.

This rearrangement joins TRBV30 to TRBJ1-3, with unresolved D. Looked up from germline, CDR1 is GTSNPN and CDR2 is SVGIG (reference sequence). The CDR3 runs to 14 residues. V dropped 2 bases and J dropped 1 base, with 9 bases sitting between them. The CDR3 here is CAWSRTFSGNTIYF. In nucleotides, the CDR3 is TGTGCCTGGAGTCGGACTTTTTCTGGAAACACCATATATTTT.

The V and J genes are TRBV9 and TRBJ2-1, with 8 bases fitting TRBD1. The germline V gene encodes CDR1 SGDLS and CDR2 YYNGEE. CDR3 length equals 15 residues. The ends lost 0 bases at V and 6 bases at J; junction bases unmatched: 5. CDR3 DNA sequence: TGTGCCAGCAGCGTAGGTAGGACAGGGATCAATGAGCAGTTCTTC. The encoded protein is CASSVGRTGINEQFF.

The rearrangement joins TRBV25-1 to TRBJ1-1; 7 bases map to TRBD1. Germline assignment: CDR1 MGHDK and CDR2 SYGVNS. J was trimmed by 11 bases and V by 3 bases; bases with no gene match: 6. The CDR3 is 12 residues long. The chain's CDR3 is CASSDRDRAAFF. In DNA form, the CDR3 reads TGTGCCAGCAGTGATAGAGACAGGGCTGCTTTCTTT.

CDR3 amino acids: CSVVRERQTEAFF. DNA of the CDR3: TGCAGCGTTGTGAGGGAGCGACAGACTGAAGCTTTCTTT. The chain recombines TRBV29-1 with TRBJ1-1; possible D gene TRBD1, 5 bases. This CDR3 is built from 13 residues. The germline gives CDR1 SQVTM, CDR2 ANQGSEA. Trimming cost V 4 bases and J 5 bases, with 14 bases left between them.

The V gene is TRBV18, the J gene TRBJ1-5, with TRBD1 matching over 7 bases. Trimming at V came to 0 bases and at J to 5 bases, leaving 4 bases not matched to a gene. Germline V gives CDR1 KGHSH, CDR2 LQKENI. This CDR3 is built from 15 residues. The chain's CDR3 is CASSPPGQGDQPQHF. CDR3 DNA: TGTGCCAGCTCACCACCGGGGCAGGGGGATCAGCCCCAGCATTTT.

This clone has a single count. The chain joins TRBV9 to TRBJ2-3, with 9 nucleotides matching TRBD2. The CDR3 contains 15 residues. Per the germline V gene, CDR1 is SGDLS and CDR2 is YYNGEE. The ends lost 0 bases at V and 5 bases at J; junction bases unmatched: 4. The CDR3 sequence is CASSVGASGKDTQYF. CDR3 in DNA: TGTGCCAGCAGCGTAGGGGCTAGCGGGAAAGATACGCAGTATTTT.

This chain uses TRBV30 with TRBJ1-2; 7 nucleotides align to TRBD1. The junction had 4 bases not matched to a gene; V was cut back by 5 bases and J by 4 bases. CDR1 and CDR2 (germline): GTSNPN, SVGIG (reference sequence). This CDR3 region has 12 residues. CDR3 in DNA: TGTGCCTGGCACACAGGGGCCTATGGCTACACCTTC. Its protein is CAWHTGAYGYTF.

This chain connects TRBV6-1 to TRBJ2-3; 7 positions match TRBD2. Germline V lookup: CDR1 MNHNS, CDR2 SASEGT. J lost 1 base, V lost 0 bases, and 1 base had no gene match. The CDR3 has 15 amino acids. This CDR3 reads CASSEATSGTDTQYF. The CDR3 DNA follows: TGTGCCAGCAGTGAAGCCACTAGCGGCACAGATACGCAGTATTTT.

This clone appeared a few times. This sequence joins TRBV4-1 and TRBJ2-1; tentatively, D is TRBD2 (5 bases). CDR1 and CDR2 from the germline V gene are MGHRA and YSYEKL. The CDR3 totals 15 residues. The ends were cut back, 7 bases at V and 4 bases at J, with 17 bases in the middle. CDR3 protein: CASTLDGRVYNEQFF. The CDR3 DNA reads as TGCGCCAGCACCCTCGATGGGCGGGTGTACAATGAGCAGTTCTTC.

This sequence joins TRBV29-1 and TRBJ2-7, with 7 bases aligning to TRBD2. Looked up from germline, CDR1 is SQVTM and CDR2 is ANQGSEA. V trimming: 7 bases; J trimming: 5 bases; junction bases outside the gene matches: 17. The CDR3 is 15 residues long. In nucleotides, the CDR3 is TGCAGCGCGGGACCGCCCTTGGCGGGGGTCCACGAGCAGTACTTC. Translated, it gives CSAGPPLAGVHEQYF.

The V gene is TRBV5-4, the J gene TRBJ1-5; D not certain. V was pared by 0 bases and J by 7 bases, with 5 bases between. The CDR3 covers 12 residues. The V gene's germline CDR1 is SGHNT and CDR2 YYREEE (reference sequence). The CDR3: CASSLDDQPQHF. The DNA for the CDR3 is TGTGCCAGCAGCTTGGACGACCAGCCCCAGCATTTT. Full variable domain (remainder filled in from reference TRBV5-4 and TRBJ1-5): ETGVTQSPTHLIKTRGQQVTLRCSSQSGHNTVSWYQQALGQGPQFIFQYYREEENGRGNFPPRFSGLQFPNYSSELNVNALELDDSALYLCASSLDDQPQHFGDGTRLSIL.

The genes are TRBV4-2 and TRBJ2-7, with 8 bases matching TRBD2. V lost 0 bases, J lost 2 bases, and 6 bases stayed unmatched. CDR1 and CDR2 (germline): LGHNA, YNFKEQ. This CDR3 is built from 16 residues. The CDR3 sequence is CASSQDQGLGTYEQYF. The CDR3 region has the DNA TGTGCCAGCAGCCAAGATCAGGGACTAGGTACCTACGAGCAGTACTTC.

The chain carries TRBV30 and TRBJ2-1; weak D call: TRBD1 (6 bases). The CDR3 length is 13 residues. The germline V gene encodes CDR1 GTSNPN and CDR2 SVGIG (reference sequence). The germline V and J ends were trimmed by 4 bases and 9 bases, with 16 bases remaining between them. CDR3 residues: CAWNRDTRSEQFF. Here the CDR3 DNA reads TGTGCCTGGAACCGGGACACGCGAAGTGAGCAGTTCTTC.

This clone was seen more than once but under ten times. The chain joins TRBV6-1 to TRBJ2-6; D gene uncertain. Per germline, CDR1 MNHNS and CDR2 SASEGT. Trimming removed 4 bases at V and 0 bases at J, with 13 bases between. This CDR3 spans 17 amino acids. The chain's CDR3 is CASSGIGATSGANVLTF. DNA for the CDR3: TGTGCCAGCAGTGGCATTGGAGCAACCTCTGGGGCCAACGTCCTGACTTTC.

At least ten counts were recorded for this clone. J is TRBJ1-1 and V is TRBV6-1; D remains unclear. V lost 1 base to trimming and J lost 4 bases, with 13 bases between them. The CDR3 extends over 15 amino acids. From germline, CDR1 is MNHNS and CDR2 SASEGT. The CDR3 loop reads CASSEGWGGLTEAFF. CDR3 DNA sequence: TGTGCCAGCAGTGAAGGTTGGGGAGGGCTCACTGAAGCTTTCTTT.

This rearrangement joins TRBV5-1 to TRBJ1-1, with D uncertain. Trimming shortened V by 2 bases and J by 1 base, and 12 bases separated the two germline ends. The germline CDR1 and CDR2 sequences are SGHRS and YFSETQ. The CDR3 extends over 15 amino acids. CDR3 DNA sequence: TGCGCCAGCAGCTTCTCTTCGGCCGCGAACACTGAAGCTTTCTTT. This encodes CASSFSSAANTEAFF.

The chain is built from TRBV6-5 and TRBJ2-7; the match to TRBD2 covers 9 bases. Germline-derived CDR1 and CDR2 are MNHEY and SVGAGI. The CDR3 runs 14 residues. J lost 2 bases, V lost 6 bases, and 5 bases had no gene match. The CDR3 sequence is CASSSTSGTYEQYF. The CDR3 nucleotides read TGTGCCAGCAGCTCGACTAGCGGTACCTACGAGCAGTACTTC.

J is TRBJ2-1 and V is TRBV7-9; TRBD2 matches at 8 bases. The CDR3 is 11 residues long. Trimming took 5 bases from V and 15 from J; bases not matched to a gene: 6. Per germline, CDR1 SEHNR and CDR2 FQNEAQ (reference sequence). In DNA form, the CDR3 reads TGTGCCAGCAGCCCACGGGAGGGACTGTTCTTC. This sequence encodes CASSPREGLFF.